The 14 T cell receptor beta chains below come from one sample, sequenced in a study of T cell responses to AZD1222 COVID-19 vaccine. Profiled with immunoSEQ multiplex PCR; TCRdb holds only in-frame clones, not every one. The top ten hold roughly 3.2% of the sample, which has about 140,000 clones, 75% to 95% seen once. The specimen comprised peripheral blood, sampled on day 0 of AZD1222 vaccination. The origin of the receptors is an adult in good health.

The chain uses TRBV6-2 or TRBV6-3 and TRBJ2-1; 9 bases line up with TRBD2. The germline CDR1 and CDR2 sequences are MNHEY and SVGEGT. Unmatched junction bases numbered 8, after V lost 4 bases and J lost 10 bases. This CDR3 is 14 amino acids long. CDR3 nucleotide sequence: TGTGCCAGCAGTTCTGAGCGGGAGGTAGACGAGCAGTTCTTC. It yields the protein CASSSEREVDEQFF.

The chain has TRBV5-4 and TRBJ2-5, with D perhaps TRBD1 (5 bases). This CDR3 spans 14 amino acids. The germline V gene has CDR1 SGHNT and CDR2 YYREEE (reference sequence). Between the trimmed V and J ends, which lost 3 bases and 1 base, there was a span of 10 bases. The CDR3 nucleotides read TGTGCCAGCAGCTCCATCAGGGCCCAAGAGACCCAGTACTTC. This sequence encodes CASSSIRAQETQYF.

Turning to this clone: Other nucleotide sequences in the sample specify the same CDR3. This chain links TRBV5-5 with TRBJ2-7; D is unresolved. Germline values: CDR1 SGHKS, CDR2 YYEKEE (reference sequence). CDR3 length: 13 amino acids. V was cut by 0 bases and J by 3 bases, with 7 bases left in between. CDR3 protein: CASSLVQNYEQYF. The CDR3 coding sequence is TGTGCCAGCAGCTTGGTGCAAAACTACGAGCAGTACTTC.

This sequence joins TRBV30 and TRBJ2-2; D call uncertain. V lost 5 bases, J lost 6 bases, and 7 bases lay in between. The CDR3 spans 11 residues. Per the germline V gene, CDR1 is GTSNPN and CDR2 is SVGIG (reference sequence). The CDR3 reads CAWEVAGELFF. The DNA for the CDR3 is TGTGCCTGGGAGGTGGCCGGGGAGCTGTTTTTT. Full variable domain (missing parts from reference TRBV30 and TRBJ2-2): SQTIHQWPATLVQPVGSPLSLECTVEGTSNPNLYWYRQAAGRGLQLLFYSVGIGQISSEVPQNLSASRPQDRQFILSSKKLLLSDSGFYLCAWEVAGELFFGEGSRLTVL.

The genes are TRBV27 and TRBJ1-5; 11 nucleotides line up with TRBD1. Germline V lookup: CDR1 MNHEY, CDR2 SMNVEV (reference sequence). Trimming removed 6 bases from V and 3 bases from J; junction bases left unmatched: 13. The CDR3 loop spans 18 amino acids. The CDR3 DNA is TGTGCCAGCAGCCCCGGACAGGGGGCGTTTCACTTCAATCAGCCCCAGCATTTT. As protein: CASSPGQGAFHFNQPQHF.

This clone was recorded only once. The chain employs TRBV6-6 and TRBJ2-7; D uncertain. Germline V CDR1 and CDR2: MNHNY, SVGAGI (reference sequence). V lost 6 bases and J lost 3, with 12 bases in between. This CDR3 region has 13 residues. The DNA of the CDR3 is TGTGCCAGCAGCTCGAATTCCTTCTACGAGCAGTACTTC. This gives the protein CASSSNSFYEQYF.

The chain combines TRBV27 with TRBJ1-2; 8 bases map to TRBD1. J gave up 7 bases and V 5 bases, and 6 bases lay outside the gene matches. The germline V gene has CDR1 MNHEY and CDR2 SMNVEV (reference sequence). The CDR3 spans 13 residues. This CDR3 is CASSPGTGLGYTF. The CDR3 DNA is TGTGCCAGCAGTCCGGGGACAGGTCTTGGCTACACCTTC.

The chain uses TRBV5-4 and TRBJ1-1, with 8 bases aligning to TRBD1. The CDR3 sequence is 15 residues long. J gave up 4 bases and V 3 bases, and 8 bases lay outside the gene matches. Germline V gene data show CDR1 as SGHNT and CDR2 as YYREEE (reference sequence). This CDR3 is CASSSGRDRGTEAFF. CDR3 sequence (DNA): TGTGCCAGCAGCTCAGGCCGAGACAGGGGCACTGAAGCTTTCTTT.

The chain combines TRBV28 with TRBJ2-5; TRBD2 agrees at 12 bases. There are 15 residues in the CDR3. Germline CDR1 is MDHEN and CDR2 is SYDVKM. The V gene end was trimmed by 6 bases and the J gene end by 7 bases; junction bases not matched to a gene: 9. This CDR3 reads CASRLRTSGEVTQYF. DNA of the CDR3: TGTGCCAGCAGACTTCGGACTAGCGGGGAGGTGACCCAGTACTTC.

The chain has TRBV5-1 and TRBJ2-7; D might be TRBD1 (6 bases). V shed 0 bases and J shed 7 bases, with 14 bases lying between them. The length of the CDR3 is 14 residues. The germline CDR1 and CDR2 sequences are SGHRS and YFSETQ. The CDR3, as DNA: TGCGCCAGCAGCTTGGACCAGCCCCAGGGGGAGCAGTACTTC. Amino acid sequence: CASSLDQPQGEQYF.

V usage is TRBV12-3 or TRBV12-4 and J usage is TRBJ1-6; the D is unclear. Trimming left V 2 bases short and J 7 bases short, with 6 bases between. The CDR3 is made up of 13 amino acids. The CDR3 is CASSLWSNSPLHF. In DNA form, the CDR3 reads TGTGCCAGCAGTTTATGGTCGAATTCACCCCTCCACTTT.

The chain has TRBV7-6 and TRBJ2-1; 9 bases line up with TRBD1. CDR3 length: 16 amino acids. V dropped 1 base and J dropped 4; count of bases not matched to a gene: 5. CDR1 is SGHVS, CDR2 FNYEAQ, per germline. CDR3 residues: CASSLGLGTGYNEQFF. Here the CDR3 DNA reads TGTGCCAGCAGCTTAGGACTTGGGACAGGGTACAATGAGCAGTTCTTC.

This clone was detected only a few times. V gene TRBV5-1 combines with J gene TRBJ2-1, with 7 nucleotides matching TRBD1. Germline lookup yields CDR1 SGHRS and CDR2 YFSETQ. This CDR3 spans 15 amino acids. J was trimmed by 7 bases and V by 3 bases; bases with no gene match: 10. Here the CDR3 DNA reads TGCGCCAGCAGCTCACGACAGGGCCGGCGGAATGAGCAGTTCTTC. It is translated as CASSSRQGRRNEQFF.

The V call is TRBV19, the J call TRBJ1-5; D is undetermined. The CDR3 sequence is 15 residues long. Trimming shortened V by 0 bases and J by 2 bases, and 8 bases separated the two germline ends. The V gene's germline CDR1 is LNHDA and CDR2 SQIVND (reference sequence). The chain's CDR3 is CASSIDRGGNQPQHF. The CDR3 bases are TGTGCCAGTAGTATAGATAGAGGAGGCAATCAGCCCCAGCATTTT.